This TCR beta chain was identified during a study of blood T cell repertoires in COVID-19. Turning to the study itself: The study drew acute and convalescent COVID-19 samples from the United States, Italy and Spain.

Deletions cut 1 base from V and 1 base from J, with 3 bases between. Germline lookup yields CDR1 SGHRS and CDR2 YFSETQ. The CDR3 totals 12 residues. As processed by the authors: Reference gene primer amplification gave nucleated cell count estimates. Assay used: immunoSEQ multiplex PCR; TCRdb lists only in-frame clones, some missing. Clone size and the V and J calls come from that table; the DNA yielded D and trimming. The sample includes around 80,000 clones, more than 65% of them seen just once. The TCR sequence derives from a woman aged 80 or over with active or convalescent COVID-19. Sequencing input: peripheral blood. J is TRBJ2-7 and V is TRBV5-1, with D hard to call. CDR3 sequence (DNA): TGCGCCAGCAGCTTGCCATCCTACGAGCAGTACTTC. It codes for CASSLPSYEQYF.